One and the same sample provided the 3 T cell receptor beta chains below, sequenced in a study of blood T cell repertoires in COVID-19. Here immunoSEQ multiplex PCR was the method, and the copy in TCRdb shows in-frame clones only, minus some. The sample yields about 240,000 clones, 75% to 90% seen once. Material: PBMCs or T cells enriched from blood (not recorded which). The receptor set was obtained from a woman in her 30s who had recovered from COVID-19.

This CDR3 is CASSFNGKGYEQFF. The CDR3 region has the DNA TGTGCCAGCAGCTTTAACGGGAAGGGCTATGAGCAGTTCTTC. This chain uses TRBV7-9 with TRBJ2-1; possible D gene TRBD2, 5 bases. V lost 3 bases, J lost 8 bases, and 14 bases lay in between. CDR1 is SEHNR and CDR2 is FQNEAQ in the germline V gene (reference sequence). This CDR3 is 14 amino acids long. Supplemented by reference TRBV7-9 and TRBJ2-1, the full variable domain reads DTGVSQNPRHKITKRGQNVTFRCDPISEHNRLYWYRQTLGQGPEFLTYFQNEAQLEKSRLLSDRFSAERPKGSFSTLEIQRTEQGDSAMYLCASSFNGKGYEQFFGPGTRLTVL.

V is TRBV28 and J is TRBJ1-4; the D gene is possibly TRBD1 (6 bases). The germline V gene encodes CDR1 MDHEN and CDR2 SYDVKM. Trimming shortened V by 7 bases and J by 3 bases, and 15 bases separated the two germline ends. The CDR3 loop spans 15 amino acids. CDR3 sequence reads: CASIRKGGANEKLFF. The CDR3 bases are TGTGCCAGCATTCGTAAAGGGGGAGCTAATGAAAAACTGTTTTTT.

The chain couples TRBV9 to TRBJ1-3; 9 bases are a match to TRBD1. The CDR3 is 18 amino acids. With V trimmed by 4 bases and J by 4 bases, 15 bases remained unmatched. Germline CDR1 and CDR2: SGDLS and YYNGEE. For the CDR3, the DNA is TGTGCCAGCAGCCTCTCATACTGGGGACAGGGATCCGGAAACACCATATATTTT. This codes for CASSLSYWGQGSGNTIYF.